A single T cell receptor beta chain is shown here with its context. Its binding antigen is unknown. No much larger clonotype is one base removed from it; base qualities were not supplied. The junction carries 13 bases between V and J, which are trimmed by 1 base and 7 bases respectively. The CDR3 runs 14 amino acids, cysteine and phenylalanine included. Only the CDR3 DNA is retained, 42 bases long and in frame from the first base. Looking up the germline V gene yields CDR1 SGHNT and CDR2 YENEEA. The sample originates from a study of Tregs in tolerant kidney transplant recipients (dated by TCRdb to between 2018 and 2021). For the wider study: TCRbeta sequencing was used in the study to identify donor-specific regulatory T cells before combined kidney and bone marrow transplantation, and the identified cells were then tracked after transplant.

For TCRbeta CDR3 sequencing, genomic DNA was extracted from sorted cells using the QIAGEN DNeasy Blood and Tissue Kit. High-throughput TCRbeta CDR3 sequencing, including PCR amplification with bias correction and internal controls, was performed commercially through immunoSEQ. The original methods were these. Unique productive TCRbeta sequences were defined by CDR3 nucleotide sequence when primers matched and otherwise by CDR3 amino acid sequence together with Vbeta and Jbeta genes. To correct for sorting error, sequences found in more than one sorted population at a frequency ratio of 2:1 or less were discarded, and the remaining shared sequences were assigned to the population with the higher frequency. A sequence counted as donor-reactive if, in CFSE-low cells, the sequence had a frequency of at least 0.01% and was expanded at least 5-fold compared with unstimulated cells. Repertoire divergence was quantified by Jensen-Shannon divergence using the top 100 TCRbeta sequences ranked by frequency. For samples with multiple sequencing runs, sorting error was corrected separately for each run before the runs were pooled. TCRdb limited this immuneACCESS table to in-frame rearrangements with V and J called. A share of clones is missing; checked studies link under half to unresolved V genes, and the rest is unexplained. V, J and clone size were drawn from that table, and D and trimming were deduced from the DNA. This sample comprises tens of thousands of clones, about 91% of them detected only once. The ten largest clonotypes hold roughly 1.4% of the sample.

Related donors were used in the transplants with nonmyeloablative bone marrow transplantation, and mixed chimerism was transient in the human trials. Thawed PBMCs were FACS-sorted into unstimulated Tregs (CD4+CD25+CD127-), CD4+ non-Tregs (CD4+CD25-), CD4 cells and CD8 cells. The patients were a few recipients of combined kidney and bone marrow transplants from the ITN036ST trial, and samples were available only from these trial subjects. Healthy control blood was processed to PBMCs by Ficoll density gradient and cryopreserved, and patient PBMCs were collected before and after transplant. Here is what the overall study found, with its caveats: Because the PCR primers were changed over time for some patients, nucleotide-level comparison could not be performed across the samples from those patients. The study was limited by small patient numbers, and the findings need validation in larger populations and under other immunosuppression protocols. Expanding Tregs with activated donor B cells appeared to identify the most biologically relevant and donor-specific TCRbeta repertoire. In tolerant patients, donor-specific Tregs expanded more than Tregs overall, which suggests antigen-driven rather than nonspecific expansion. Biological reproducibility was not directly assessed, although technical replication error appeared to be minimal.

The sample here was CD4+ T cells from blood (PBMCs), taken 24 months after the transplant. The receptor was derived from a human patient who received a combined kidney and bone marrow transplant. After transplantation, some T cells may belong to the graft donor instead of the recipient. Recombination connected TRBV11-3 to TRBJ1-2; no D gene can be assigned with confidence. The encoded CDR3 is CASSLGELTRGYTF. The DNA sequence is given as TGTGCCAGCAGCTTAGGGGAGTTGACGCGTGGCTACACCTTC.